This T cell receptor (beta chain) was captured by sequencing in a study of T cell responses to AZD1222 COVID-19 vaccine (dated by TCRdb to the early 2020s). In the study overall: TCR sequencing covered 230 to 250 trial participants: nearly 210 given two doses of AZD1222 and 26 given two doses of MenACWY control vaccine. Enrollment into the trials was organized by age into subgroups of 18-55, 56-69 and 70-plus years, and those subgroups contained approximately 150, 30 and 60 TCR-sequenced participants, respectively. General conclusions and limits of the study: Reportedly, close to half of the unique spike-specific TCRs recognized epitopes lying outside the regions that are mutated in the B.1.351 and B.1.1.7 variants. Only a handful of AZD1222 recipients were SARS-CoV-2 seropositive at baseline, limiting conclusions about previously exposed vaccinees. In the small 56-69-year group, the increase in depth fell short of significance, most likely because of low power. Because no day 14 peak-response samples were available, repertoires were characterized only after the peak T cell response. After two AZD1222 doses, spike-specific TCR breadth and depth were significantly higher than at day 0 and than in MenACWY recipients. Most participants were white British and females outnumbered males, and the authors suggested that clonal diversity may have been underestimated. CD4 TCRs associated with the vaccine covered the entire spike protein, and the dominant responses were in regions 160-218 and 743-854.

The CDR3 regions of human TCRbeta chains were subjected to immunosequencing. As for the authors' bioinformatics: Repertoire TCRs were matched against a reference library of SARS-CoV-2-specific TCRs generated with the MIRA antigen-specificity platform. Breadth meant the fraction of unique TCRs that were SARS-CoV-2-associated, whereas depth meant the fraction of total T cells that were SARS-CoV-2-associated. Using the MIRA data, every spike-specific TCR was mapped to the spike region that the TCR reacted to and assigned to either a CD4 or a CD8 class. Log10-transformed breadth and depth values were compared by one-way ANOVA with Sidak's multiple comparisons tests. TCRdb stores this immuneACCESS table with in-frame sequences only. Part of the clones is absent; in the studies checked, under half of the shortfall reflects unresolved V genes, and no reason is known for the rest. For V, J and clone size, that table is used; D and trimming come from the DNA. The sample table contains approximately 200,000 clones; only one count was recorded for 85% to 95% of them. The ten largest account for 0.9% to 1.1% of the sample.

A note on this clone: This receptor's antigen is unknown. No qualities accompany the bases; no much larger clone lies one base away.

Read against the paper, the sample's time point label means: about 28 days (+/-7) after the second vaccine dose. Because spike-specific TCR depth and breadth did not differ between the two schedules, AZD1222 recipients who got a second dose at roughly 4 weeks were pooled with those who got a second dose at roughly 12 weeks. Vaccinee samples came from UK trials COV001 and COV002, including a single-blind randomized controlled phase 2/3 trial of AZD1222 (ChAdOx1 nCoV-19) in healthy adults. For TCRbeta chain sequencing, PBMC samples from trial participants were taken at day 0 and at day 28 after the second dose. CDR1 and CDR2 (SGHTA, FQGNSA) derive from the germline V gene. Trimming costs V 1 base and J 8 bases, and their ends lie 8 bases apart. From cysteine to phenylalanine, the CDR3 is 12 amino acids long. Here the CDR3 DNA is all that survives: 36 bases in frame from base 1.

The receptor comes from an adult who received the AZD1222 COVID-19 vaccine. The chain links TRBV7-2 with TRBJ1-1, with no reliable assignment of the D segment. Source: peripheral blood, taken 28 days after the second AZD1222 dose. The CDR3 reads as follows: CASSLEVWEAFF. The DNA reads TGTGCCAGCAGCTTAGAGGTATGGGAAGCTTTCTTT. The CDR3 plus the reference TRBV7-2 and TRBJ1-1 genes for the other parts give the full variable domain: GAGVSQSPSNKVTEKGKDVELRCDPISGHTALYWYRQSLGQGLEFLIYFQGNSAPDKSGLPSDRFSAERTGGSVSTLTIQRTQQEDSAVYLCASSLEVWEAFFGQGTRLTVV.